Shown below are 25 T cell receptor beta chains from a single sample sequenced in a study of control samples from healthy donors and cancer patients. Repertoires were generated with immunoSEQ multiplex PCR, while TCRdb's copy carries only in-frame clones and drops some. Altogether about 98,000 clones are present, 92% being singletons, with the ten largest covering 2% to 3%. The sequenced material came from blood. The receptors originated from a woman aged 18-29 years in good health.

This rearrangement joins TRBV19 to TRBJ1-1; unclear D gene. The ends were cut back, 3 bases at V and 4 bases at J, with 9 bases in the middle. The CDR3 loop spans 13 amino acids. Per germline, CDR1 LNHDA and CDR2 SQIVND (reference sequence). CDR3 sequence (DNA): TGTGCCAGTAGTATCCCTGGCTTCACTGAAGCTTTCTTT. Its protein product is CASSIPGFTEAFF.

V and J are TRBV29-1 and TRBJ1-5; D might be TRBD1 (6 bases). The CDR3 has 13 residues. Trimming shortened V by 7 bases and J by 5 bases, and 15 bases separated the two germline ends. Germline loops: CDR1 SQVTM, CDR2 ANQGSEA. Written as DNA, the CDR3 is TGCAGCGCCAATACAGGGACCGATCAGCCCCAGCATTTT. It specifies CSANTGTDQPQHF.

This chain joins TRBV7-2 and TRBJ2-7, with 9 bases matching TRBD2. Germline values: CDR1 SGHTA, CDR2 FQGNSA. CDR3 length equals 13 residues. V was pared by 6 bases and J by 3 bases, with 3 bases of the junction left unmatched. The CDR3 sequence: CASRTSGLYEQYF. CDR3 bases: TGTGCCAGCAGGACTAGCGGCCTCTACGAGCAGTACTTC.

V usage is TRBV9 and J usage is TRBJ2-1; 11 nucleotides match TRBD2. Per germline, CDR1 SGDLS and CDR2 YYNGEE. Losses at the gene ends were 1 base for V and 9 bases for J; bases not matched to a gene: 9. CDR3 length: 16 amino acids. The CDR3 sequence: CASSVLTSGGPLEQFF. In DNA form, the CDR3 reads TGTGCCAGCAGCGTACTTACTAGCGGGGGCCCCCTTGAGCAGTTCTTC.

About this clone: The identical CDR3 is also encoded by other nucleotide sequences in the sample. J is TRBJ1-2 and V is TRBV6-1, with no clear D. The CDR3 totals 13 residues. In germline, CDR1 is MNHNS, CDR2 SASEGT. Trimming took 2 bases from V and 2 from J, leaving 6 bases between them. The CDR3 loop reads CASSERRNYGYTF. CDR3 coding DNA: TGTGCCAGCAGTGAACGGCGGAACTATGGCTACACCTTC.

Comment on this clone: The same CDR3 can be traced to other DNA sequences in this sample. The chain recombines TRBV7-3 with TRBJ2-7, with 7 bases that match TRBD1. J was trimmed by 8 bases and V by 3 bases; bases with no gene match: 7. Per germline, CDR1 SGHTA and CDR2 FQGTGA. The CDR3 contains 13 residues. CDR3: CASSLAGGGQQYF. As DNA, the CDR3 is TGTGCCAGCAGCTTGGCAGGGGGTGGGCAGCAGTACTTC. Full variable domain (remainder filled in from reference TRBV7-3 and TRBJ2-7): GAGVSQTPSNKVTEKGKYVELRCDPISGHTALYWYRQSLGQGPEFLIYFQGTGAADDSGLPNDRFFAVRPEGSVSTLKIQRTERGDSAVYLCASSLAGGGQQYFGPGTRLTVT.

The gene calls are TRBV7-2 and TRBJ2-1, with 8 bases that match TRBD2. Trimming removed 4 bases from V and 1 base from J; junction bases left unmatched: 3. The CDR3 extends over 15 amino acids. CDR1 and CDR2 (germline): SGHTA, FQGNSA. As DNA, the CDR3 is TGTGCCAGCAGCTCTGGGACTAGTTCCTACAATGAGCAGTTCTTC. Translating gives CASSSGTSSYNEQFF.

The rearrangement joins TRBV6-6 to TRBJ1-4; 7 bases align to TRBD1. The V gene's germline CDR1 is MNHNY and CDR2 SVGAGI (reference sequence). CDR3 length: 13 residues. The V and J ends lost 7 bases and 3 bases, in that order; junction bases with no gene match: 2. In nucleotides, the CDR3 is TGTGCCAGCAAGGGGGCGGCTAATGAAAAACTGTTTTTT. Its protein product is CASKGAANEKLFF.

The V and J genes are TRBV6-5 and TRBJ2-7; D gene uncertain. V was trimmed by 0 bases and J by 0 bases, leaving 12 bases between them. The length of the CDR3 is 16 residues. Germline values: CDR1 MNHEY, CDR2 SVGAGI. The chain's CDR3 is CASSYSYIKSSYEQYF. CDR3 in DNA: TGTGCCAGCAGTTACTCGTACATAAAGAGCTCCTACGAGCAGTACTTC.

This chain uses TRBV7-2 with TRBJ2-2; 8 nucleotides agree with TRBD1. The germline CDR1 and CDR2 sequences are SGHTA and FQGNSA. The CDR3 runs 16 residues. Losses at the gene ends were 1 base for V and 4 bases for J; bases not matched to a gene: 5. CDR3 in DNA: TGTGCCAGCAGCTTAGGGCCAGGGGGCACCACCGGGGAGCTGTTTTTT. Translating it yields CASSLGPGGTTGELFF.

The chain links TRBV2 to TRBJ1-4; no reliable D call. Germline CDR1 reads SNHLY; CDR2 reads FYNNEI. The CDR3 contains 17 residues. The germline V and J ends were trimmed by 7 bases and 7 bases, with 25 bases remaining between them. The CDR3 loop is CASTYIAVVGAGEKLFF. The DNA for the CDR3 is TGTGCCAGCACATACATAGCCGTGGTGGGTGCGGGTGAAAAACTGTTTTTT. Supplemented by reference TRBV2 and TRBJ1-4, the full variable domain reads EPEVTQTPSHQVTQMGQEVILRCVPISNHLYFYWYRQILGQKVEFLVSFYNNEISEKSEIFDDQFSVERPDGSNFTLKIRSTKLEDSAMYFCASTYIAVVGAGEKLFFGSGTQLSVL.

The chain has TRBV11-2 and TRBJ1-1; TRBD1 might be the D (5 bases). The V gene lost 1 base and the J gene lost 3 bases, with 15 bases spanning the gap. Germline V gene data show CDR1 as SGHAT and CDR2 as FQNNGV. The CDR3 sequence is 16 residues long. CDR3 amino acids: CASSLGPGIGDTEAFF. The CDR3 region has the DNA TGTGCCAGCAGCTTAGGTCCAGGGATCGGGGACACTGAAGCTTTCTTT.

J is TRBJ2-7 and V is TRBV3-1 (or the pseudogene TRBV3-2); 10 nucleotides match TRBD2. V shed 4 bases, J shed 6 bases, and the junction held 12 bases outside the gene matches. The length of the CDR3 is 16 residues. Germline CDR1 LGHDT, CDR2 YNNKEL (reference sequence). CDR3 DNA: TGTGCCAGCAGCCTTCTTAGCGGGGGGTCCAGCGGCGAGCAGTACTTC. Protein: CASSLLSGGSSGEQYF.

This clone was counted a few times. This chain connects TRBV10-3 to TRBJ1-6; D is possibly TRBD1 (5 bases). Germline lookup yields CDR1 ENHRY and CDR2 SYGVKD. Trimming stripped 7 bases from V and 0 bases from J, with 10 bases between. The CDR3 runs 15 residues. The CDR3 region has the DNA TGTGCCATCAAGTTGGGGGACTCCTATAATTCACCCCTCCACTTT. This gives the protein CAIKLGDSYNSPLHF.

The chain employs TRBV10-1 and TRBJ2-1; no clear D. Trimming cost V 2 bases and J 7 bases, with 18 bases left between them. The CDR3 runs to 16 residues. Germline V gene sequence: CDR1 WNHNN, CDR2 SYGVQD (reference sequence). CDR3 nucleotide sequence: TGCGCCAGCAGTGAGATAGGGCAGGTATCTAGGAATGAGCAGTTCTTC. It yields the protein CASSEIGQVSRNEQFF.

This clone was detected a few times. The chain carries TRBV2 and TRBJ1-6, with D perhaps matching TRBD1 (5 bases). The CDR3 is 15 amino acids. Germline values: CDR1 SNHLY, CDR2 FYNNEI. Trimming took off 10 bases at V and 9 bases at J, with 22 bases between the two ends. Written as DNA, the CDR3 is TGTGCCACCAGGAGGAGGAAAGGGGATTCTTCACCCCTCCACTTT. Protein product: CATRRRKGDSSPLHF. The full variable domain, completed using reference TRBV2 and TRBJ1-6, is EPEVTQTPSHQVTQMGQEVILRCVPISNHLYFYWYRQILGQKVEFLVSFYNNEISEKSEIFDDQFSVERPDGSNFTLKIRSTKLEDSAMYFCATRRRKGDSSPLHFGNGTRLTVT.

This chain's CDR3 is CASSIVPGSGAKNIQYF. The CDR3 DNA sequence: TGTGCCAGTAGTATAGTTCCGGGTTCAGGGGCCAAAAACATTCAGTACTTC. The genes are TRBV19 and TRBJ2-4, with D possibly being TRBD1 (5 bases). Trimming shortened V by 1 base and J by 1 base, and 14 bases separated the two germline ends. Germline V lookup: CDR1 LNHDA, CDR2 SQIVND (reference sequence). CDR3 length: 17 residues. Supplemented by reference TRBV19 and TRBJ2-4, the full variable domain reads DGGITQSPKYLFRKEGQNVTLSCEQNLNHDAMYWYRQDPGQGLRLIYYSQIVNDFQKGDIAEGYSVSREKKESFPLTVTSAQKNPTAFYLCASSIVPGSGAKNIQYFGAGTRLSVL.

The V gene is TRBV12-3 or TRBV12-4, the J gene TRBJ1-2; TRBD1 might be the D (6 bases). V gave up 7 bases and J gave up 8 bases, with 17 bases separating them. The CDR3 contains 13 residues. CDR3 sequence: CASTLGGAGGYTF. CDR3 nucleotides: TGTGCCAGCACCTTGGGGGGGGCGGGAGGCTACACCTTC.

This rearrangement joins TRBV6-4 to TRBJ2-1; weak D call: TRBD1 (6 bases). CDR3 length: 16 residues. Trimming took off 6 bases at V and 2 bases at J, with 17 bases between the two ends. Per the germline V gene, CDR1 is MRHNA and CDR2 is SNTAGT. CDR3 bases: TGTGCCAGCAGCCCTACACCAGGGGCCACCTACAATGAGCAGTTCTTC. Protein sequence: CASSPTPGATYNEQFF.

This chain connects TRBV5-1 to TRBJ2-5, with 13 nucleotides matching TRBD2. V was pared by 3 bases and J by 4 bases, with 6 bases of the junction left unmatched. Germline V gene data show CDR1 as SGHRS and CDR2 as YFSETQ. There are 16 residues in the CDR3. The CDR3 nucleotides read TGCGCCAGCAGCTCCCGACTAGCGGGAGGTATAGAGACCCAGTACTTC. Amino acids: CASSSRLAGGIETQYF.

The genes are TRBV11-2 and TRBJ1-5, with D maybe TRBD1 (6 bases). The V end lost 5 bases, the J end lost 4 bases, and 18 bases lay between the germline ends. The germline V gene encodes CDR1 SGHAT and CDR2 FQNNGV. The CDR3 is made up of 16 amino acids. CDR3 amino acids: CASSPTGTPWNQPQHF. CDR3 bases: TGTGCCAGCAGCCCCACCGGGACACCGTGGAATCAGCCCCAGCATTTT.

The chain links TRBV10-3 to TRBJ1-2; 7 bases are a match to TRBD1. The J segment lost 5 bases and the V segment lost 6 bases, leaving 9 bases of the junction unmatched. The CDR3 loop spans 14 amino acids. CDR1 is ENHRY, CDR2 SYGVKD, per germline. The CDR3 here is CAIRIGTELYGYTF. CDR3 sequence (DNA): TGTGCCATCAGGATTGGGACAGAGCTTTATGGCTACACCTTC.

CDR3 residues: CASSPTVSFSGNTIYF. The CDR3 nucleotides are TGTGCCAGCAGCCCGACCGTATCCTTCTCTGGAAACACCATATATTTT. The chain combines TRBV9 with TRBJ1-3; D is ambiguous. This CDR3 is built from 16 residues. Between the trimmed V and J ends, which lost 4 bases and 0 bases, there was a span of 14 bases. Germline assignment: CDR1 SGDLS and CDR2 YYNGEE.

This CDR3 is CASSDHSGTGGMNTGELFF. CDR3 nucleotides: TGTGCCAGCAGTGACCATTCCGGGACAGGGGGTATGAACACCGGGGAGCTGTTTTTT. The chain joins TRBV6-1 to TRBJ2-2; 11 positions match TRBD1. Germline V lookup: CDR1 MNHNS, CDR2 SASEGT. V gave up 3 bases and J gave up 1 base; unmatched junction bases: 10. The length of the CDR3 is 19 residues.

This rearrangement joins TRBV7-2 to TRBJ2-7; no clear D. V lost 5 bases, J lost 2 bases, and 4 bases lay in between. The CDR3 loop spans 11 amino acids. CDR1 and CDR2 (germline): SGHTA, FQGNSA. The CDR3 DNA follows: TGTGCCAGCAGCGCGGCCTACGAGCAGTACTTC. Translated: CASSAAYEQYF.